The 13 T cell receptor beta chains below all came from one sample that was sequenced in a study of T cells in Graves' hyperthyroidism and ophthalmopathy. Amplified regions were TCR beta CDR3 sequences from RNA transcripts. The HTBI primer set drove a first-round RT-PCR of the TCR CDR3. TCRdb independently ran MiXCR on the multiplex PCR reads; one entry per CDR3 protein. The table includes around 200,000 distinct CDR3 sequences, 18% detected once. Source material: blood. The receptors derive from a man in his forties with Graves' hyperthyroidism.

This clonotype was observed many times. This chain connects TRBV7-2 to TRBJ1-4, with D maybe TRBD1 (5 bases). This CDR3 has 13 amino acids. Germline values: CDR1 SGHTA, CDR2 FQGNSA. Trimming shortened V by 5 bases and J by 5 bases, and 9 bases separated the two germline ends. This CDR3 is CASSRDPNEKLFF. In nucleotides, the CDR3 is TGTGCCAGCAGCCGGGACCCGAATGAAAAACTGTTTTTT. The variable domain in full, with the rest retrieved from reference TRBV7-2 and TRBJ1-4, is GAGVSQSPSNKVTEKGKDVELRCDPISGHTALYWYRQSLGQGLEFLIYFQGNSAPDKSGLPSDRFSAERTGGSVSTLTIQRTQQEDSAVYLCASSRDPNEKLFFGSGTQLSVL.

This clonotype was detected many times. The chain recombines TRBV11-1 with TRBJ1-2; D is possibly TRBD1 (6 bases). This CDR3 is built from 13 residues. V gave up 4 bases and J gave up 3 bases, with 9 bases separating them. Germline V lookup: CDR1 SGHAT, CDR2 FQDESV (reference sequence). CDR3 region: CASSSRTDYGYTF. The CDR3 DNA reads TGTGCCAGCAGCTCTAGGACAGACTATGGCTACACCTTC. The complete variable domain, with remaining parts taken from reference TRBV11-1 and TRBJ1-2, reads EAEVAQSPRYKITEKSQAVAFWCDPISGHATLYWYRQILGQGPELLVQFQDESVVDDSQLPKDRFSAERLKGVDSTLKIQPAELGDSAMYLCASSSRTDYGYTFGSGTRLTVV.

This chain joins TRBV19 and TRBJ2-7; tentatively, D is TRBD2 (5 bases). The V gene's germline CDR1 is LNHDA and CDR2 SQIVND (reference sequence). V lost 5 bases to trimming and J lost 3 bases, with 8 bases between them. The length of the CDR3 is 12 residues. DNA of the CDR3: TGTGCCAGTAGTCAACTAGGCTACGAGCAGTACTTC. Translation: CASSQLGYEQYF.

In this sample, this clonotype turned up many times. The rearrangement joins TRBV2 to TRBJ1-2; a weak D match, TRBD1 (5 bases). The CDR3 loop spans 14 amino acids. Per germline, CDR1 SNHLY and CDR2 FYNNEI. Trimming left V 5 bases short and J 7 bases short, with 17 bases between. CDR3 DNA: TGTGCCAGCAGTAGCAACCAGGGAAGAAGTGGCTACACCTTC. Protein product: CASSSNQGRSGYTF.

This clonotype was counted a few times. The chain joins TRBV15 to TRBJ2-7; D may be TRBD2 (6 bases). Germline V gene lookup returns CDR1 LNHNV and CDR2 YYDKDF (reference sequence). V was pared by 8 bases and J by 3 bases, with 14 bases between. The CDR3 runs 13 residues. The CDR3 DNA sequence: TGTGCCACCGCCTCGGGGGACGGCTACGAGCAGTACTTC. This encodes CATASGDGYEQYF.

The chain carries TRBV6-6 and TRBJ1-1; TRBD1 is a possible D gene (5 bases). In germline, CDR1 is MNHNY, CDR2 SVGAGI (reference sequence). The CDR3 runs 14 residues. Trimming stripped 0 bases from V and 4 bases from J, with 9 bases between. This chain's CDR3 is CASSYSLDTTEAFF. DNA for the CDR3: TGTGCCAGCAGTTACTCTTTGGACACCACTGAAGCTTTCTTT.

This clonotype was seen a few times. The chain is built from TRBV19 and TRBJ1-2; maybe TRBD1 (6 bases). Trimming took off 9 bases at V and 4 bases at J, with 18 bases between the two ends. Germline CDR1 LNHDA, CDR2 SQIVND (reference sequence). The CDR3 is made up of 14 amino acids. The CDR3 sequence: CASQGLSVSYGYTF. As DNA, the CDR3 is TGTGCCAGCCAGGGGTTAAGTGTTAGCTATGGCTACACCTTC.

Ten or more counts support this clonotype. The chain recombines TRBV18 with TRBJ2-7; the D gene is possibly TRBD2 (5 bases). The CDR3 totals 14 residues. CDR1 is KGHSH, CDR2 LQKENI, per germline. Trimming cost V 3 bases and J 7 bases, with 16 bases left between them. The CDR3 region has the DNA TGTGCCAGCTCACCCGGAGAGGGCGGGTCGGAGCAGTACTTC. Its protein product is CASSPGEGGSEQYF.

This clonotype was observed at least ten times. The rearrangement uses TRBV18 and TRBJ1-1; no definite D call. CDR1 is KGHSH, CDR2 LQKENI, per germline. The CDR3 loop spans 12 amino acids. Between the trimmed V and J ends, which lost 4 bases and 5 bases, there was a span of 8 bases. Here the CDR3 DNA reads TGTGCCAGCTCACAGGGTTTTACTGAAGCTTTCTTT. Its translation: CASSQGFTEAFF.

This chain's CDR3 is CSAGYGTASEAFF. The CDR3 DNA reads TGCAGTGCTGGATACGGGACGGCGTCAGAAGCTTTCTTT. This sequence joins TRBV20-1 and TRBJ1-1; a possible D gene is TRBD1 (5 bases). Between the trimmed V and J ends, which lost 5 bases and 8 bases, there was a span of 18 bases. Germline lookup yields CDR1 DFQATT and CDR2 SNEGSKA (reference sequence). The CDR3 runs to 13 residues.

There are a few counts of this clonotype. V gene TRBV7-9 combines with J gene TRBJ1-4; D perhaps matches TRBD1 (5 bases). The germline gives CDR1 SEHNR, CDR2 FQNEAQ (reference sequence). V was clipped by 4 bases and J by 11 bases, with 11 bases between them. This CDR3 comprises 12 residues. CDR3 residues: CASSSLRDKLFF. The CDR3 DNA reads as TGTGCCAGCAGCTCCCTACGGGACAAACTGTTTTTT. The full variable domain, rest sourced from reference TRBV7-9 and TRBJ1-4, is DTGVSQNPRHKITKRGQNVTFRCDPISEHNRLYWYRQTLGQGPEFLTYFQNEAQLEKSRLLSDRFSAERPKGSFSTLEIQRTEQGDSAMYLCASSSLRDKLFFGSGTQLSVL.

The sample holds many counts of this clonotype. This rearrangement joins TRBV30 to TRBJ1-1; 8 nucleotides line up with TRBD1. The CDR3 covers 15 residues. The germline gives CDR1 GTSNPN, CDR2 SVGIG (reference sequence). V gave up 1 base and J gave up 0 bases; unmatched junction bases: 4. The CDR3 DNA is TGTGCCTGGAGTGGAAACAGGGGGGTGAACACTGAAGCTTTCTTT. Its translation is CAWSGNRGVNTEAFF.

This clonotype was counted many times. The chain uses TRBV7-3 and TRBJ1-1; the D is unclear. The CDR3 sequence is 13 residues long. Germline values: CDR1 SGHTA, CDR2 FQGTGA. Trimming pared 5 bases from V and 6 bases from J, leaving 13 bases between. CDR3 in DNA: TGTGCCAGCAGCCCTACACCTATGGCTGAAGCTTTCTTT. This codes for CASSPTPMAEAFF.